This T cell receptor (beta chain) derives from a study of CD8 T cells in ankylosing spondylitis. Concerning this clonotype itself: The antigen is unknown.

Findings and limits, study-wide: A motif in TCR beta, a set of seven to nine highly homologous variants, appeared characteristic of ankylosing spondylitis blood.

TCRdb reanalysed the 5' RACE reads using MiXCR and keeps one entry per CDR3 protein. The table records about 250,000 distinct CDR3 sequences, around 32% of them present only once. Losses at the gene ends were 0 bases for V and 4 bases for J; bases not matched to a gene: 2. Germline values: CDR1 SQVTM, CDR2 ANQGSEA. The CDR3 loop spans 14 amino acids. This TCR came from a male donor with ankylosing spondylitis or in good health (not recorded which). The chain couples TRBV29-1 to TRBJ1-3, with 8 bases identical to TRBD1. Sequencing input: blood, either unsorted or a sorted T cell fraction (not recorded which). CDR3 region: CSVEEWDRGNTIYF. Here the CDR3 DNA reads TGCAGCGTTGAAGAGTGGGACAGGGGAAACACCATATATTTT. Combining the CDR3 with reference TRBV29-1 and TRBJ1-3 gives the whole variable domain SAVISQKPSRDICQRGTSLTIQCQVDSQVTMMFWYRQQPGQSLTLIATANQGSEATYESGFVIDKFPISRPNLTFSTLTVSNMSPEDSSIYLCSVEEWDRGNTIYFGEGSWLTVV.